The sequence of this T cell receptor (beta chain) was determined in a study of neurological immune-mediated disorders. This clonotype was seen many times. With 10-nucleotide random UMIs, 5'RACE was used to make the cDNA. TCRdb itself ran the 5' RACE reads through MiXCR, one entry per CDR3 protein. This table holds 25,000 to 35,000 distinct CDR3 sequences, roughly 15% found once. The source material was PBMCs. The TCR comes from a man aged 65-85 years in good health.

The DNA of the CDR3 is TGCAGTGCTAGTAAGGGGGACACAGATACGCAGTATTTT. It is translated as CSASKGDTDTQYF. This chain links TRBV20-1 with TRBJ2-3; TRBD1 might be the D (6 bases). This CDR3 region has 13 residues. From germline, CDR1 is DFQATT and CDR2 SNEGSKA (reference sequence). Trimming stripped 3 bases from V and 2 bases from J, with 9 bases between.